The clone carrying this T cell receptor beta chain was observed a handful of times. Authors' data handling: Sequenced samples showed a median of approximately 96,000 TCRs each, with counts running from around 20,000 to 690,000. TCRdb re-derived calls from the RACE reads in MiXCR, one entry per CDR3 protein. V and J calls and clone size were set by TCRdb, not the authors. The sample contains some 82,000 distinct CDR3 sequences, about 10% of which appear only once. The CDR3 has 13 residues. The germline V gene encodes CDR1 SGHRS and CDR2 YFSETQ. The V gene end was trimmed by 6 bases and the J gene end by 7 bases; junction bases not matched to a gene: 9. This sample is part of a study of human T cells and chemical hapten exposure. For the study at large: The study lasted roughly 26 weeks, and patients were dosed weekly with diphenylcyclopropenone on the scalp throughout.

Time point: patch test 1, 2 weeks after DPC sensitization. The treatment is: therapeutic diphenylcyclopropenone sensitization with weekly scalp DPC. The TCR comes from a woman in her forties or fifties with alopecia areata. Some clones in this sample may be carry-over from other donors' samples. V gene TRBV5-1 combines with J gene TRBJ2-5; 7 bases are a match to TRBD1. The input for sequencing was whole blood, taken in connection with sensitization to the hapten diphenylcyclopropenone (DPC). As DNA, the CDR3 is TGCGCCAGCATGGCGGACAGGTTCGGGACCCAGTACTTC. Translated, it gives CASMADRFGTQYF.